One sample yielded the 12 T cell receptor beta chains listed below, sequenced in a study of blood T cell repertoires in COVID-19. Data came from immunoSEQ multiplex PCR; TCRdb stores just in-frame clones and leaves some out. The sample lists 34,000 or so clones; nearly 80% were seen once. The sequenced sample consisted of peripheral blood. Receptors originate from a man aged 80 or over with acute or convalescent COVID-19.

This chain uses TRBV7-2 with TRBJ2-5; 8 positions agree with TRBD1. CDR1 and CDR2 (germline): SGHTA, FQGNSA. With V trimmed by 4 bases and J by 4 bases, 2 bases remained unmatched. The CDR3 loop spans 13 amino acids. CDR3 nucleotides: TGTGCCAGCAGCTCTGGACAGGGAGAGACCCAGTACTTC. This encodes CASSSGQGETQYF.

The CDR3 DNA reads TGTGCCAGCAGTTTCTACAGGGAAGTTGGCTACACCTTC. Translating it yields CASSFYREVGYTF. This chain connects TRBV6-2 or TRBV6-3 to TRBJ1-2, with D maybe TRBD1 (6 bases). Germline assignment: CDR1 MNHEY and CDR2 SVGEGT. CDR3 length equals 13 residues. Trimming stripped 4 bases from V and 7 bases from J, with 13 bases between.

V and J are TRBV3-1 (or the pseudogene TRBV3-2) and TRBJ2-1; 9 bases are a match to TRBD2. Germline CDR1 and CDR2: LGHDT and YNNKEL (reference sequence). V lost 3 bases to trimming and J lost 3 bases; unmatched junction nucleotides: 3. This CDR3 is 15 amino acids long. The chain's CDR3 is CASSQSGGNYNEQFF. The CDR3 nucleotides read TGTGCCAGCAGCCAGAGCGGGGGGAACTACAATGAGCAGTTCTTC.

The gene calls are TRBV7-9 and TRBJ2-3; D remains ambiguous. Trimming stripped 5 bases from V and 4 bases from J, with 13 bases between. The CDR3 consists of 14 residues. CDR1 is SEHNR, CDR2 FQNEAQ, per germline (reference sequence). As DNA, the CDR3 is TGTGCCAGCAGCGAGGCCTTGAGCGCAGATACGCAGTATTTT. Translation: CASSEALSADTQYF.

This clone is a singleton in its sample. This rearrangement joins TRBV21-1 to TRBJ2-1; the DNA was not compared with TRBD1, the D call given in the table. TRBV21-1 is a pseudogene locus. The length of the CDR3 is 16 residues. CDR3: CASSKAGRGSYNEQFF. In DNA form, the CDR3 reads TGTGCCAGCAGCAAAGCGGGCAGGGGGTCCTACAATGAGCAGTTCTTC.

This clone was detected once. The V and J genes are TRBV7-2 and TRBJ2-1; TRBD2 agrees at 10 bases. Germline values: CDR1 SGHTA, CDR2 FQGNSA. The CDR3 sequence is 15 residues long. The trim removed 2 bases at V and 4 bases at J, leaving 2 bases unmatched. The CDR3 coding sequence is TGTGCCAGCAGCTTAACTAGCGGGACATACAATGAGCAGTTCTTC. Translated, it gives CASSLTSGTYNEQFF.

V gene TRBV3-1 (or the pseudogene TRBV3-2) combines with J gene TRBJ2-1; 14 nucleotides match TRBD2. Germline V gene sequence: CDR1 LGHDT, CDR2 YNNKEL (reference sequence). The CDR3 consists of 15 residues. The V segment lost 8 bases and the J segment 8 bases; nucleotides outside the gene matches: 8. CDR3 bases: TGTGCCAGCTCCCGGACTAGCGGGGGGAGGTATGAGCAGTTCTTC. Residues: CASSRTSGGRYEQFF.

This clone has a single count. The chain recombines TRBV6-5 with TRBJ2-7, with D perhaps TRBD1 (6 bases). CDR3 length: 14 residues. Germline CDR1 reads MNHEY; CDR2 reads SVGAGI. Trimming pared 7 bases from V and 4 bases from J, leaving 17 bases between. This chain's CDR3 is CASNPGGVSYEQYF. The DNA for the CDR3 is TGTGCCAGCAATCCTGGGGGCGTGAGTTACGAGCAGTACTTC.

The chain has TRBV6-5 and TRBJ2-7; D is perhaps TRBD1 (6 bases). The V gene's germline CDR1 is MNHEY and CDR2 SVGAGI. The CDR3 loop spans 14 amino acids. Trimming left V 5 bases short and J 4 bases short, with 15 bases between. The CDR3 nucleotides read TGTGCCAGCAGTCCCCAGAGCCAGGGGTACGAGCAGTACTTC. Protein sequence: CASSPQSQGYEQYF.

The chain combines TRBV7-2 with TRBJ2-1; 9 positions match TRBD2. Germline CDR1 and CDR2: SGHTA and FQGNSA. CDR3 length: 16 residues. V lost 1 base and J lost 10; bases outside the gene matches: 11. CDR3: CASSLVSGGGVKEQFF. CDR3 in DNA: TGTGCCAGCAGCTTAGTGTCCGGCGGGGGGGTAAAAGAGCAGTTCTTC. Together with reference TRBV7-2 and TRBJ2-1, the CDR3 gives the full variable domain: GAGVSQSPSNKVTEKGKDVELRCDPISGHTALYWYRQSLGQGLEFLIYFQGNSAPDKSGLPSDRFSAERTGGSVSTLTIQRTQQEDSAVYLCASSLVSGGGVKEQFFGPGTRLTVL.

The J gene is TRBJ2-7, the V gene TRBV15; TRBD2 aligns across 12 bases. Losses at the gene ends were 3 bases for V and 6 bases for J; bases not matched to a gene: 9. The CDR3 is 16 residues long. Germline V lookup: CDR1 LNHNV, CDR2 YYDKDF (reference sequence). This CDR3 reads CATSRSRGLAGGEQYF. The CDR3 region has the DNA TGTGCCACCAGCAGGTCCCGGGGACTAGCGGGTGGCGAGCAGTACTTC.

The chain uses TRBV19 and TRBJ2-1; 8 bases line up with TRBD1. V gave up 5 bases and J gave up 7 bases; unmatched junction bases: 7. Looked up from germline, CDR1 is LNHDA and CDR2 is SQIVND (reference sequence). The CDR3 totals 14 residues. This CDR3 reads CASSWDRFFNEQFF. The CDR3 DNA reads TGTGCCAGTAGTTGGGACAGGTTTTTTAATGAGCAGTTCTTC.